This T cell receptor (beta chain) was obtained from a study of blood T cell repertoires in COVID-19. In the study overall: From the United States, Italy and Spain came samples of acute and convalescent COVID-19. Sources were T cells, B-cell-depleted T cells, or PBMCs; the material itself was cDNA or gDNA.

In germline, CDR1 is SGHNT, CDR2 YENEEA. Deletions cut 5 bases from V and 1 base from J, with 4 bases between. This CDR3 is built from 12 residues. This clone was recorded only once. In the original workflow: Cell counts per sample came from amplifying reference gene primers. Some clones are missing from TCRdb's copy, which holds only in-frame ones; the method was immunoSEQ multiplex PCR. For V, J and clone size, that table is used; D and trimming come from the DNA. The data contain approximately 94,000 clones, roughly four fifths of them singletons. What was sequenced was peripheral blood. The chain joins TRBV11-3 to TRBJ2-3; D unresolved. The clonotype comes from a human donor in a cohort sampled during active COVID-19. CDR3 coding DNA: TGTGCCAGCAGCCCCGGCACAGATACGCAGTATTTT. Protein: CASSPGTDTQYF.